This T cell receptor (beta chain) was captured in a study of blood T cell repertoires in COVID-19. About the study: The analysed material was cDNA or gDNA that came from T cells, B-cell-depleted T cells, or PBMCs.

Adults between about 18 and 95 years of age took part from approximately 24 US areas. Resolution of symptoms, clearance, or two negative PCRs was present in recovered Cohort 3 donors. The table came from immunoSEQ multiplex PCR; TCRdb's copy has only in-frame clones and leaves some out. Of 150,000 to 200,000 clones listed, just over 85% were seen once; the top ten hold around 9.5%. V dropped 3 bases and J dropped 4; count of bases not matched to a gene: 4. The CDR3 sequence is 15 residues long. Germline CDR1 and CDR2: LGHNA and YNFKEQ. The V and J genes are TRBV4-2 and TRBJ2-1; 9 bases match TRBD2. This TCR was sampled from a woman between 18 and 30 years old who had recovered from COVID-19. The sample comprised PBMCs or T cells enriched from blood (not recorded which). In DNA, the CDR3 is TGTGCCAGCAGCCAGCGGGAGGGCCTGTACAATGAGCAGTTCTTC. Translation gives CASSQREGLYNEQFF.